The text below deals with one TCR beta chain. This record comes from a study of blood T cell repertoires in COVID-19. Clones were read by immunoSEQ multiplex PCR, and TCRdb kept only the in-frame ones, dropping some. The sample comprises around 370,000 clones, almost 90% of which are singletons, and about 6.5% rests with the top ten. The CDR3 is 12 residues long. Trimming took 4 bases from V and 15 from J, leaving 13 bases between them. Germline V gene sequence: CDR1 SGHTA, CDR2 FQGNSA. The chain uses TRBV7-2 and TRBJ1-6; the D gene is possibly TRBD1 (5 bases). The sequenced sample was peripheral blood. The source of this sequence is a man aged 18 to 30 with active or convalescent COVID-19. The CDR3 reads CASSSGGRVLHF. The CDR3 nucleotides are TGTGCCAGCAGCTCCGGGGGGAGGGTCCTCCACTTT.